This T cell receptor (beta chain) stems from a study of beta chain features in type 1 diabetes. Study-wide findings and caveats: Type 1 diabetes patients had TCRB CDR3s that were shorter (moderately but significantly so) in all four CD4+ subsets.

This clone was found a few times. What it binds is unknown. Germline-derived CDR1 and CDR2 are SGHTA and FQGNSA. Trimming removed 8 bases from V and 8 bases from J, with 22 bases in between. CDR3 size: 16 residues. The whole isolated RNA underwent reverse transcription, so sequencing captured expressed TCRB transcripts. Clones were sequenced by immunoSEQ multiplex PCR, and TCRdb holds only the in-frame ones, with some missing. The profile covers over 100,000 clones, with less than 20% appearing a single time and 2% to 3% taken by the ten largest. In total, each donor contributed a single heparinised blood draw that averaged about 120 mL. Sorted CD4+ subsets: naive, central memory, regulatory, stem cell-like memory (CD45RO/CCR7/CD25/CD127/CD95/CD27 panel).

Sequencing was performed on central memory CD4+ T cells from blood. This clonotype was obtained from a man aged 25-45 years with type 1 diabetes. The chain joins TRBV7-2 to TRBJ1-6; D may be TRBD1 (6 bases). In DNA, the CDR3 is TGTGCCAGCGGGACCTTCCGGGACAAGGCGCATTCACCCCTCCACTTT. It is translated as CASGTFRDKAHSPLHF.